The following is a T cell receptor (beta chain) sequence with its context. What it binds is unknown. The entry originates in a study of PD-L1 blockade in urothelial cancer. Study context: Samples came from 3 weeks, at the second dose, and 6 weeks into treatment. Blood yielded a median of approximately 130,000 T cells per sample.

Study observations and caveats: Pretreatment peripheral blood TCR clonality that fell below the median predicted better survival among the patients studied.

Using immunoSEQ multiplex PCR, the repertoire was profiled, and TCRdb retains in-frame clones only, with some absent. The repertoire consists of approximately 25,000 clones, with more than 70% occurring once and the leading ten covering more than 1.5%. Time point denoted: peripheral blood 6 weeks after treatment start. Samples spanned pretreatment and treatment, with 1 to 8 time points per patient. The sequence came from a man in his sixties or seventies with urothelial cancer. Material: PBMCs, obtained around atezolizumab (anti-PD-L1) treatment.

The CDR3 is CASSPKNSGELFF. Written as DNA, the CDR3 is TGTGCCAGCTCACCAAAGAATAGCGGGGAGCTGTTTTTT. This chain connects TRBV18 to TRBJ2-2; D ambiguous. This CDR3 has 13 residues. Looked up from germline, CDR1 is KGHSH and CDR2 is LQKENI. The V gene lost 2 bases and the J gene lost 7 bases, with 8 bases spanning the gap. The whole variable domain, filled in from reference TRBV18 and TRBJ2-2, reads NAGVMQNPRHLVRRRGQEARLRCSPMKGHSHVYWYRQLPEEGLKFMVYLQKENIIDESGMPKERFSAEFPKEGPSILRIQQVVRGDSAAYFCASSPKNSGELFFGEGSRLTVL.